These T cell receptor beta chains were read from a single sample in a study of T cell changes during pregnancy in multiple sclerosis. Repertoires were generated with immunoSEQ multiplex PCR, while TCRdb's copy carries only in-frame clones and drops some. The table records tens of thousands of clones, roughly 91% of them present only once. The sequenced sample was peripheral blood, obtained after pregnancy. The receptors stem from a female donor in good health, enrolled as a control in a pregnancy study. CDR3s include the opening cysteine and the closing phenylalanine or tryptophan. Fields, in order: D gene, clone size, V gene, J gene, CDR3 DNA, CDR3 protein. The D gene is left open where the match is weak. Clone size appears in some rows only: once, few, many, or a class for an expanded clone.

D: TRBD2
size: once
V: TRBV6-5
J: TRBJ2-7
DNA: TGTGCCAGCAGACGTACTAGCGGGGGGCCATACGAGCAGTACTTC
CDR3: CASRRTSGGPYEQYF

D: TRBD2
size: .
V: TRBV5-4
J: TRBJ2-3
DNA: TGTGCCAGCAGCGATGAATTACTAGCGGGGAGAGATACGCAGTATTTT
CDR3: CASSDELLAGRDTQYF

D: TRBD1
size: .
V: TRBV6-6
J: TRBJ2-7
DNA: TGTGCCAGCAGTTCTCGGTCGACAGGGGGCACGTACGAGCAGTACTTC
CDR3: CASSSRSTGGTYEQYF

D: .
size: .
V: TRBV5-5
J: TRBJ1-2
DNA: TGTGCCAGCAGCCAGCAACAGGGATCCTATGGCTACACCTTC
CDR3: CASSQQQGSYGYTF

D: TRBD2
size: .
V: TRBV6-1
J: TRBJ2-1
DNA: TGTGCCAGCAGTGTGAGCGGGGGGGAATCTGAGCAGTTCTTC
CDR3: CASSVSGGESEQFF

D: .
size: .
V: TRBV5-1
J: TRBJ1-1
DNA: TGCGCCAGCAGCGTCGCAGCCAATGGGAGGACTGAAGCTTTCTTT
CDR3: CASSVAANGRTEAFF

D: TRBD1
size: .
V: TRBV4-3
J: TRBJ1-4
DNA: TGCGCCAGCAGCCAAGATCTACGACAGGGAACTAGTGAAAAACTGTTTTTT
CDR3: CASSQDLRQGTSEKLFF

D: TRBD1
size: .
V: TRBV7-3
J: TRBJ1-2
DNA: TGTGCCAGCACCACGGGACAGAAGTATGAAGGCTACACCTTC
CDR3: CASTTGQKYEGYTF

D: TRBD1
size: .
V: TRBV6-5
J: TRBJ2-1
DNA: TGTGCCACCGGGGCAGGGGGTTACAATGAGCAGTTCTTC
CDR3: CATGAGGYNEQFF

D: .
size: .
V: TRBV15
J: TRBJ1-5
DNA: TGTGCCACCAGCAGATCCAATGAGCCCCAGCATTTT
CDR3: CATSRSNEPQHF

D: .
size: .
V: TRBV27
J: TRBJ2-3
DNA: TGTGCCAGCGGGGGCAGCATCGCGCAGTATTTT
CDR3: CASGGSIAQYF

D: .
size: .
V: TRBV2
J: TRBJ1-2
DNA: TGTGCCAGCAGTGAAGGGACAGCCTATGGCTACACCTTC
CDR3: CASSEGTAYGYTF

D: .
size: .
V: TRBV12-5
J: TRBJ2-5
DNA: TGTGCTAGTGGTTTAGAGGGTACCTTGCACTTC
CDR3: CASGLEGTLHF

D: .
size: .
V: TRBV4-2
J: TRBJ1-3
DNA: TGTGCCAGCAGCCAAGCTGGCAGGGGTGGAAACACCATATATTTT
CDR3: CASSQAGRGGNTIYF

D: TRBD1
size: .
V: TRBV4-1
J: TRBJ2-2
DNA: TGCGCCAGCAGCCTTCCGGGACAGGGGGGAACCGGGGAGCTGTTTTTT
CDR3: CASSLPGQGGTGELFF

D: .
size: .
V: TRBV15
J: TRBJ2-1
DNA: TGTGCCACCAGCAGACCGCAGGGCAGTTTTGAGCAGTTCTTC
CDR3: CATSRPQGSFEQFF

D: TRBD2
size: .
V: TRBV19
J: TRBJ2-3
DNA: TGTGCCAGTAGTGAAACTAGCGGGGGCGCAGATACGCAGTATTTT
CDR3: CASSETSGGADTQYF

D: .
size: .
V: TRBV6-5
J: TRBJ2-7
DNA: TGTGCCAGCAAAGGTTATCCGGGTCACTCCTACGAGCAGTACTTC
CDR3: CASKGYPGHSYEQYF

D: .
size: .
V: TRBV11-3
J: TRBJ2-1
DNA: TGTGCCAGCAGCTCAACTCCAGGGCATAATGAGCAGTTCTTC
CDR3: CASSSTPGHNEQFF

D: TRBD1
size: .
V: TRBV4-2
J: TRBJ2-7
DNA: TGTGCCAGCAGCCACTCCGGGACAGGGCGGAACGAGCAGTACTTC
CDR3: CASSHSGTGRNEQYF

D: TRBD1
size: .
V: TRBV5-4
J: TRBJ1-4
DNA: TGTGCCAGCAGCTCTGACCTAGGACAGGGGAATGAAAAACTGTTTTTT
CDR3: CASSSDLGQGNEKLFF

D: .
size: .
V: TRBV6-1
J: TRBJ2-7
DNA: TGTGCCAGCAGTGGGTCGGACAGCCCTCCCTACGAGCAGTACTTC
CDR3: CASSGSDSPPYEQYF

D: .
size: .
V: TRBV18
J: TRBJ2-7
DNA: TGTGCCAGCTCACCAGGACAAAGCAGGTACTACGAGCAGTACTTC
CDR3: CASSPGQSRYYEQYF

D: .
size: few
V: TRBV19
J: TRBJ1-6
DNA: TGTGCCAGTAGTATCGGGGGAGCGAATAATTCACCCCTCCACTTT
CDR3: CASSIGGANNSPLHF

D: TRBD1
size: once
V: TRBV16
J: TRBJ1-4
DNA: TGTGCCACCTCCAGGGGGTCTAATGAAAAACTGTTTTTT
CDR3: CATSRGSNEKLFF

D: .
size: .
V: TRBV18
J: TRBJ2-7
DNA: TGTGCCAGCTCACAATCTGGGAGCTCCTACGAGCAGTACTTC
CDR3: CASSQSGSSYEQYF

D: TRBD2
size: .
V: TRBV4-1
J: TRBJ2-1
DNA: TGCGCCAGCAGCCGCGGGGGGACCCACGTGGATGAGCAGTTCTTC
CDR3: CASSRGGTHVDEQFF

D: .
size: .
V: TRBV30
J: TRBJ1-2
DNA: TGTGCCTGGAGTGTAGCTGGGGGGGGCTACACCTTC
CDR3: CAWSVAGGGYTF

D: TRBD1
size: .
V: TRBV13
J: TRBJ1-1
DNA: TGTGCCAGCAGCGAGCGGGGGTACAGGGGCACTGAAGCTTTCTTT
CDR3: CASSERGYRGTEAFF

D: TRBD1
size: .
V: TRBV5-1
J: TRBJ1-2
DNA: TGCGCCAGCAGCCCAGGACAGGGCGAGAGCTACACCTTC
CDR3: CASSPGQGESYTF

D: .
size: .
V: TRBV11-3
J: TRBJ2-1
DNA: TGTGCCAGCAGCTCGACAAGAAGCTCCTACAATGAGCAGTTCTTC
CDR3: CASSSTRSSYNEQFF

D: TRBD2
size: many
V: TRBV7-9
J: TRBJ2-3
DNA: TGTGCCAGCAGCTTACATGCGGGGGGCCCCACAGATACGCAGTATTTT
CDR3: CASSLHAGGPTDTQYF

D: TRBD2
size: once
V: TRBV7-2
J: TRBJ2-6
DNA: TGTGCCAGCAGTTCTAGCGGGGGTGCTTCTGGGGCCAACGTCCTGACTTTC
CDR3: CASSSSGGASGANVLTF

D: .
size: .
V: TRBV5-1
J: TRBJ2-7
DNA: TGCGCCAGCCGGACAGTCGCTGGCTACGAGCAGTACTTC
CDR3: CASRTVAGYEQYF

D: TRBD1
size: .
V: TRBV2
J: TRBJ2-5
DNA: TGTGCCAGCGGACCGGACAGGGGTCGAGAGACCCAGTACTTC
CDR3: CASGPDRGRETQYF

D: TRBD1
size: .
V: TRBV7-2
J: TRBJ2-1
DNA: TGTGCCAGCAGCATTCGACAGGGTGCCCTCTCCTACAATGAGCAGTTCTTC
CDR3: CASSIRQGALSYNEQFF